This is a list of T cell receptor beta chains from one sample in a study of T cell repertoires in cytomegalovirus infection. TCRdb passed the reads through MiXCR, listing each CDR3 protein once. The table lists tens of thousands of distinct CDR3 sequences, 20% to 30% of them singletons. These receptors lack a known antigen. The sequencing used CD8+ T cells from cultured PBMCs, collected from culture after CMV antigen stimulation. Receptor source: a human donor in good health (CMV status not recorded). Some clones in this sample may be carry-over from other donors' samples. Both conserved end residues are part of each CDR3. The order of the fields is clone size, D gene, V gene, J gene, CDR3 DNA, CDR3 protein. D genes are given only for firm matches. Where a row states a size, it is once, few, many or the class of an expanded clone; other rows omit it.

.,.,TRBV7-4,TRBJ1-2,TGTGCCAGCAGCTTATCGGCAGGGCTTCGGGATGGCTACACCTTC,CASSLSAGLRDGYTF
.,.,TRBV6-2/TRBV6-3,TRBJ1-3,TGTGCCAGCAGTTTTGGAGGGGGAGGAAACACCATATATTTT,CASSFGGGGNTIYF
few,.,TRBV20-1,TRBJ1-2,TGCAGTGCCCAGGCCATCGGTTTTGGCTACACCTTC,CSAQAIGFGYTF
many,.,TRBV6-2/TRBV6-3,TRBJ2-4,TGTGCCAGCAGTTACTCGACGGGGTTGACCAAAAACATTCAGTACTTC,CASSYSTGLTKNIQYF
few,.,TRBV13,TRBJ1-1,TGTGCCAGCCTCCCAAGGACAGCCCCGAGTATGAACACTGAAGCTTTCTTT,CASLPRTAPSMNTEAFF
.,TRBD1,TRBV11-2,TRBJ2-7,TGTGCCAACAGCCAGGACAGGGGCTACGAGCAGTACTTC,CANSQDRGYEQYF
many,.,TRBV7-9,TRBJ1-5,TGTGCCAGCAGTCCGGTTCACTCGTATCAGCCCCAGCATTTT,CASSPVHSYQPQHF
.,TRBD2,TRBV28,TRBJ2-7,TGTGCCAGCAGTTTCGGGGGGGCTTCCTACGAGCAGTACTTC,CASSFGGASYEQYF
few,TRBD1,TRBV19,TRBJ1-5,TGTGCCAGTAGTATCGACAGGGGGGACCCCAATCAGCCCCAGCATTTT,CASSIDRGDPNQPQHF
.,TRBD2,TRBV12-3/TRBV12-4,TRBJ2-1,TGTGCCAGCAGGACGCGACTAGCGGGTTCCTACAATGAGCAGTTCTTC,CASRTRLAGSYNEQFF
.,.,TRBV28,TRBJ2-7,TGTGCCAGCAGCACAGGGATTGGATCCTACGAGCAGTACTTC,CASSTGIGSYEQYF
few,TRBD1,TRBV4-1,TRBJ2-7,TGCGCCAGCAGCCAAGATGGGGGGACAGGGAACTACGAGCAGTACTTC,CASSQDGGTGNYEQYF
many,TRBD1,TRBV6-1,TRBJ1-6,TGTGCCAGCAGTGAACGACAGGGTCTGGATTCACCCCTCCACTTT,CASSERQGLDSPLHF
.,TRBD1,TRBV7-6,TRBJ2-5,TGTGCCAGCAGCTTTGGTGACAGGGGCCAAGAGACCCAGTACTTC,CASSFGDRGQETQYF
.,TRBD2,TRBV20-1,TRBJ2-7,TGCAGTGCTACTCAGTGGGCTAGCGGGGGGAACGAGCAGTACTTC,CSATQWASGGNEQYF
many,TRBD1,TRBV4-3,TRBJ2-2,TGCGCCAGCAGCCAACTGACAGGGGGAGGGACCGGGGAGCTGTTTTTT,CASSQLTGGGTGELFF
few,TRBD1,TRBV11-2,TRBJ2-1,TGTGCCAGCAGCTTCGGGCAGGGGGTTGGATGGAATGAGCAGTTCTTC,CASSFGQGVGWNEQFF
.,TRBD2,TRBV27,TRBJ2-1,TGTGCCAGCGCCCCCACTAGCGGGGCCTACAATGAGCAGTTCTTC,CASAPTSGAYNEQFF
many,TRBD1,TRBV12-3/TRBV12-4,TRBJ1-2,TGTGCCAGCTGGGGCAGGGGGAACTATGGCTACACCTTC,CASWGRGNYGYTF
few,TRBD1,TRBV11-2,TRBJ1-4,TGTGCCAGCAGCTTTCCCGGGACAGGGGTAGCAACTAATGAAAAACTGTTTTTT,CASSFPGTGVATNEKLFF
few,.,TRBV27,TRBJ2-5,TGTGCCAGCAGTCCCGGGACTTACCAAGAGACCCAGTACTTC,CASSPGTYQETQYF
.,.,TRBV12-3/TRBV12-4,TRBJ1-1,TGTGCCAGCAGTTTAAGTGGCCTTTCCAACACTGAAGCTTTCTTT,CASSLSGLSNTEAFF
few,.,TRBV4-3,TRBJ2-1,TGCGCCAGCAGCCGAGAGCGGATCGCTACCTCTGAGCAGTTCTTC,CASSRERIATSEQFF
.,.,TRBV7-9,TRBJ2-3,TGTCCCAGCAGCCCCCTGACCACAGATACGCAGTATTTT,CPSSPLTTDTQYF
many,.,TRBV9,TRBJ1-2,TGTGCCAGCAGCGAAAGTGGTGGGATCGAAGACTATGGCTACACCTTC,CASSESGGIEDYGYTF
many,.,TRBV6-5,TRBJ2-6,TGTGCCAGCAGCATAAATCAGGACTCTGGGGCCAACGTCCTGACTTTC,CASSINQDSGANVLTF
.,.,TRBV13,TRBJ2-2,TGCGCCAGCAGCTTGCAGTGGAGTTGGGCAGGAGCGGAACCCGGGGAGCTGTTTTTT,CASSLQWSWAGAEPGELFF
many,TRBD1,TRBV11-2,TRBJ1-4,TGTGCCAGCAGCCCGGGAACAGGGGGAACTAATGAAAAACTGTTTTTT,CASSPGTGGTNEKLFF
.,.,TRBV24-1,TRBJ2-3,TGTGCCACCAGTGGAACAGGGCCCACAGATACGCAGTATTTT,CATSGTGPTDTQYF
few,TRBD1,TRBV30,TRBJ1-1,TGTGCCTCGGCGAAAACAGGGGAAACTGAAGCTTTCTTT,CASAKTGETEAFF
few,TRBD1,TRBV12-3/TRBV12-4,TRBJ1-2,TGTGCCAGCACCTCCGGGACAGGGGTTCTGCGCTATGGCTACACCTTC,CASTSGTGVLRYGYTF
few,TRBD1,TRBV12-3/TRBV12-4,TRBJ1-2,TGTGCCAGCAGTTTGGGGACAGGCTCTGGCTACACCTTC,CASSLGTGSGYTF
few,.,TRBV20-1,TRBJ2-2,TGCAGTGCTAGTGGAGGGGCCCGGGGCACCGGGGAGCTGTTTTTT,CSASGGARGTGELFF
few,TRBD1,TRBV12-3/TRBV12-4,TRBJ2-1,TGTGCCAGCAGCCAACAGGGGGCCGATGAGCAGTTCTTC,CASSQQGADEQFF
.,.,TRBV9,TRBJ2-3,TGTGCCAGCAGCGACCAGACAGATACGCAGTATTTT,CASSDQTDTQYF
.,.,TRBV9,TRBJ1-5,TGTGCCAGCAGCGTAGACGGGACCCGGGGTCAGCCCCAGCATTTT,CASSVDGTRGQPQHF
few,TRBD2,TRBV5-1,TRBJ2-5,TGCGCCAGCAGCTCCAGCGGGAGTATGGAGACCCAGTACTTC,CASSSSGSMETQYF
.,TRBD1,TRBV15,TRBJ2-2,TGTGCCACCGAGGGGGCAGGGGGCTCGGGGGAGCTGTTTTTT,CATEGAGGSGELFF
.,.,TRBV12-3/TRBV12-4,TRBJ1-3,TGTGCCAGCAGGACCCCATCGGACAGCTCTGGAAACACCATATATTTT,CASRTPSDSSGNTIYF
.,.,TRBV11-2,TRBJ1-1,TGTGCCAGCAGCTTAGATGGGACGATCACTGAAGCTTTCTTT,CASSLDGTITEAFF
.,.,TRBV5-1,TRBJ2-7,TGCGCCAACATTCTTCTAGGCAGGACCGTCTACGAGCAGTACTTC,CANILLGRTVYEQYF
.,.,TRBV27,TRBJ1-1,TGTGCCAGCTCCCAGGGTCCGGCGGAAGCTTTCTTT,CASSQGPAEAFF
.,TRBD1,TRBV4-3,TRBJ1-4,TGCGCCAGCAGCCACACGGACAGGGTAACTAATGAAAAACTGTTTTTT,CASSHTDRVTNEKLFF
.,TRBD2,TRBV29-1,TRBJ2-5,TGCAGCGTTGATCGCGGGAGCGGGGGGCGCCAAGAGACCCAGTACTTC,CSVDRGSGGRQETQYF
.,TRBD1,TRBV27,TRBJ2-5,TGTGCCAGCAGTTTTCGACAGGGATTAGAGACCCAGTACTTC,CASSFRQGLETQYF
many,.,TRBV7-2,TRBJ2-3,TGTGCCAGCAGCTTAGTCGGGAGCACAGATACGCAGTATTTT,CASSLVGSTDTQYF
.,.,TRBV13,TRBJ2-7,TGTGCCAGCAGCTTAAGTATCCGAAAATACGAGCAGTACTTC,CASSLSIRKYEQYF
few,TRBD2,TRBV4-3,TRBJ2-4,TGCGCCAGCAGCCAAGAACTAGCGGGAGGCATTCAGTACTTC,CASSQELAGGIQYF
once,TRBD2,TRBV27,TRBJ2-5,TGTGCCAGCAGTTTACTAGCGGGAGATGGGGAGACCCAGTACTTC,CASSLLAGDGETQYF
few,TRBD1,TRBV5-6,TRBJ2-7,TGTGCCAGCAGCTTGAATGGGGACAGGGGGAACGAGCAGTACTTC,CASSLNGDRGNEQYF